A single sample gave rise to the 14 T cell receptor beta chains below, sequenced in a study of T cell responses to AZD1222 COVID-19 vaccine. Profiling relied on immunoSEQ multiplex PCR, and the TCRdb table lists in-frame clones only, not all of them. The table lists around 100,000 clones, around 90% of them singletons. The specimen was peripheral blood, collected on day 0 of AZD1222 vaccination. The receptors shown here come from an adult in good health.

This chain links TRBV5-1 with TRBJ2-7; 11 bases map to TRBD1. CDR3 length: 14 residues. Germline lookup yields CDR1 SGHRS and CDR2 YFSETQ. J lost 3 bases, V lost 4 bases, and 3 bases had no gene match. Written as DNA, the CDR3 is TGCGCCAGCAGCGCCGGGACAGGGGGCTACGAGCAGTACTTC. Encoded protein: CASSAGTGGYEQYF.

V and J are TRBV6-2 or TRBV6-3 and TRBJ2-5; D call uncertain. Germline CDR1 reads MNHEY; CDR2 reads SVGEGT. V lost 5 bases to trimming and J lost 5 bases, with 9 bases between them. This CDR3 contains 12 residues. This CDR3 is CASSVSLETQYF. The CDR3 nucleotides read TGTGCCAGCAGTGTAAGCTTGGAGACCCAGTACTTC.

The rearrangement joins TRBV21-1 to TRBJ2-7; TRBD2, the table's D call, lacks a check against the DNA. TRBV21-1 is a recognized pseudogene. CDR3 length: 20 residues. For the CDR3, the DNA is TGTGCCAGCAGCAAGCCAGGACCCCGAAGGCCTAGCGGGGCAAACTACGAGCAGTACTTC. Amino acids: CASSKPGPRRPSGANYEQYF.

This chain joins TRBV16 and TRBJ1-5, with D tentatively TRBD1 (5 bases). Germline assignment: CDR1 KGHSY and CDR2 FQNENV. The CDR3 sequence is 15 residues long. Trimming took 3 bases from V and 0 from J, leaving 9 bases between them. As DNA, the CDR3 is TGTGCCAGCAGCCAGGGGACGGATAGCAATCAGCCCCAGCATTTT. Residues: CASSQGTDSNQPQHF.

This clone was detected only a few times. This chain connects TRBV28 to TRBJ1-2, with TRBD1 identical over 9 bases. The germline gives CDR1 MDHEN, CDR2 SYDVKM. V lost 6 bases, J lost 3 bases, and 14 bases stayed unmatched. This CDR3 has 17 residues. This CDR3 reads CASSPPHPDRGDYGYTF. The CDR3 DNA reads TGTGCCAGCAGCCCCCCCCACCCGGACAGGGGAGACTATGGCTACACCTTC.

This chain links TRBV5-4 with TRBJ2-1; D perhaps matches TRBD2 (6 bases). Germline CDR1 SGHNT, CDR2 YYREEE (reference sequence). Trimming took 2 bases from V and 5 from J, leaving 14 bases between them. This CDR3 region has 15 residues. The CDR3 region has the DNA TGTGCCAGCAGCTTTGGAGGGCTGAAGGACAATGAGCAGTTCTTC. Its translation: CASSFGGLKDNEQFF.

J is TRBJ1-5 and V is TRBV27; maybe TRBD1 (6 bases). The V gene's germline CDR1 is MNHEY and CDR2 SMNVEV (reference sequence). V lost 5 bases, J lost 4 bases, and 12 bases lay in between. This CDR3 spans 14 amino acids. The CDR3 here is CASSVYRENQPQHF. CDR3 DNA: TGTGCCAGCAGTGTTTACAGGGAAAATCAGCCCCAGCATTTT.

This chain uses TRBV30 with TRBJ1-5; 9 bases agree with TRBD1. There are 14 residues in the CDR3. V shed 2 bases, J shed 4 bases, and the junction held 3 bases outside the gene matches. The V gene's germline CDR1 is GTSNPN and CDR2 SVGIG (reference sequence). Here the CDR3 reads CAWSRTGVNQPQHF. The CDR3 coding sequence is TGTGCCTGGAGTAGGACAGGGGTTAATCAGCCCCAGCATTTT.

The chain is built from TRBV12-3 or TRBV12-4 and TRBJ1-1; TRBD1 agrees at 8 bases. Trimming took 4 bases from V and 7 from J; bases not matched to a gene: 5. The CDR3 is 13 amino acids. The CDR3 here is CASSSGGIYEAFF. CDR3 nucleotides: TGTGCCAGCAGTTCAGGGGGCATCTATGAAGCTTTCTTT.

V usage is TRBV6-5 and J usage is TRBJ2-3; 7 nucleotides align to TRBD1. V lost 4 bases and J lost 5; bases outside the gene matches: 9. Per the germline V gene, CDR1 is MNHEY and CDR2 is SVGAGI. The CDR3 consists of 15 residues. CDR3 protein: CASSSGTVRGDTQYF. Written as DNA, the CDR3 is TGTGCCAGCAGTTCCGGGACAGTTCGGGGAGATACGCAGTATTTT.

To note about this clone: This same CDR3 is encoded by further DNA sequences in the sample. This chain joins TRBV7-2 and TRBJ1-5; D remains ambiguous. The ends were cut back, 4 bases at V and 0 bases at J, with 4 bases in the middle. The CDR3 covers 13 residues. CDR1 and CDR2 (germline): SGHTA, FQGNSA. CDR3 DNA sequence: TGTGCCAGCAGCTCCAATAGCAATCAGCCCCAGCATTTT. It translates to CASSSNSNQPQHF.

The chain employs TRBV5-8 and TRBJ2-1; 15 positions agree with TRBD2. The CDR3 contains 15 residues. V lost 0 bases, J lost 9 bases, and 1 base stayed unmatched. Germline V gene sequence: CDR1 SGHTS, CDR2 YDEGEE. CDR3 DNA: TGTGCCAGCAGCTTGGGGACTAGCGGGAGGGGTGAGCAGTTCTTC. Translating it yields CASSLGTSGRGEQFF.

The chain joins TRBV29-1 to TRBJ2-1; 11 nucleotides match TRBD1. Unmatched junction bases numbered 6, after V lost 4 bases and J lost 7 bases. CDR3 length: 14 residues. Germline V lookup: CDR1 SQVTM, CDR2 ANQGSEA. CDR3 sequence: CSVGRDRGTNEQFF. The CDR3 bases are TGCAGCGTTGGTCGGGACAGGGGGACGAATGAGCAGTTCTTC.

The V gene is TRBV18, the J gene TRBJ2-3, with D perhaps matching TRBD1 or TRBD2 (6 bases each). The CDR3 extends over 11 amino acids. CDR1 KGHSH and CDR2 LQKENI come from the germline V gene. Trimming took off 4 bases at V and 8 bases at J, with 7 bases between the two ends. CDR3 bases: TGTGCCAGCTCACAGGGGGGTACGCAGTATTTT. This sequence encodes CASSQGGTQYF.